This paragraph reports one T cell receptor (beta chain). 60 Vbeta and 13 Jbeta primers were used in PCR. Generated by immunoSEQ multiplex PCR, the TCRdb table keeps only in-frame clones and is missing some. Of 160,000 or so clones listed, more than 65% are singletons. The data stem from a study of cytomegalovirus exposure and HLA in healthy donors. The CDR3 length is 14 residues. V gave up 7 bases and J gave up 0 bases, with 10 bases separating them. The V gene's germline CDR1 is MNHEY and CDR2 SVGAGI. This sequence originates from a man aged 45-60 years in good health and CMV-seropositive. The chain employs TRBV6-5 and TRBJ1-3; D is uncertain. The sequenced sample was PBMCs. CDR3 DNA: TGTGCCAGCAAGGAGACTGGCTCTGGAAACACCATATATTTT. It yields the protein CASKETGSGNTIYF.